Listed below are T cell receptor beta chains from one sample, sequenced in a study of T cells in Graves' hyperthyroidism and ophthalmopathy. MiXCR, run by TCRdb on the multiplex PCR reads, gives a single entry per CDR3 protein. The top ten clones hold 5.3% of a sample with a few hundred thousand distinct CDR3 sequences, around 13% of them seen once. The sample consisted of blood. Receptors originate from a woman between 18 and 29 years old with Graves' hyperthyroidism. CDR3s include the opening cysteine and the closing phenylalanine or tryptophan. Each record gives: D gene, V gene, J gene, clone size, CDR3 DNA, CDR3 protein. A D gene is named only where the DNA matches it firmly. Clone size appears in some rows only: once, few, many, or a class for an expanded clone.

D: -; V: TRBV28; J: TRBJ2-7; size: many; DNA: TGTGCCAGCAGTTTCCTTCCGGGGGGCGCGCGGAAATACGAGCAGTACTTC; CDR3: CASSFLPGGARKYEQYF
D: -; V: TRBV30; J: TRBJ2-7; size: -; DNA: TGTGCCGCTGACACCGGGGCCTCCTACGAGCAGTACTTC; CDR3: CAADTGASYEQYF
D: -; V: TRBV6-2/TRBV6-3; J: TRBJ2-7; size: many; DNA: TGTGCCAGCAGTTATCCTGACAGGCGATACGAGCAGTACTTC; CDR3: CASSYPDRRYEQYF
D: -; V: TRBV4-1; J: TRBJ2-3; size: few; DNA: TGCGCCAGCAGCCAAGACAGGGTTGGCACAGATACGCAGTATTTT; CDR3: CASSQDRVGTDTQYF
D: TRBD2; V: TRBV7-2; J: TRBJ2-1; size: few; DNA: TGTGCCAGCAGCCCTCCAGCGGGAGAGATTCTGTTCTTC; CDR3: CASSPPAGEILFF
D: -; V: TRBV2; J: TRBJ1-6; size: many; DNA: TGTGCCAGCAGTGTGAAGGGGGTTTCACCCCTCCACTTT; CDR3: CASSVKGVSPLHF
D: TRBD1; V: TRBV20-1; J: TRBJ1-6; size: few; DNA: TGCAGTGCTGGATCCGGGACAGGGGCGCAGAATTCACCCCTCCACTTT; CDR3: CSAGSGTGAQNSPLHF
D: TRBD2; V: TRBV27; J: TRBJ2-1; size: few; DNA: TGTGCCAGCAGTTTAGATCGGCTAGCGGGAGAGTACAATGAGCAGTTCTTC; CDR3: CASSLDRLAGEYNEQFF
D: -; V: TRBV4-1; J: TRBJ1-5; size: few; DNA: TGCGCCAGCAGCCAAGATTCAGTGGGTTATAGCAATCAGCCCCAGCATTTT; CDR3: CASSQDSVGYSNQPQHF
D: TRBD2; V: TRBV20-1; J: TRBJ2-7; size: -; DNA: TGCAGTGCTAGAGCCGAGGGAGGGTACGAGCAGTACTTC; CDR3: CSARAEGGYEQYF
D: -; V: TRBV25-1; J: TRBJ2-7; size: -; DNA: TGTGCCAGCATTGAATGGGACAAGGAGAGCTCCTACGAGCAGTACTTC; CDR3: CASIEWDKESSYEQYF
D: -; V: TRBV28; J: TRBJ1-1; size: many; DNA: TGTGCCAGCCGCCAAGGGACCGTTGAGTTTGCGTCTTTCTTT; CDR3: CASRQGTVEFASFF
D: TRBD2; V: TRBV19; J: TRBJ2-1; size: -; DNA: TGTGCCAGTAGTATGCGTGGGACTAGCGGGAGAAGGAATGAGCAGTTCTTC; CDR3: CASSMRGTSGRRNEQFF
D: TRBD1; V: TRBV28; J: TRBJ1-2; size: -; DNA: TGTGCCACCGGGAGGGACAGGGTAATTTATGGCTACACCTTC; CDR3: CATGRDRVIYGYTF
D: -; V: TRBV28; J: TRBJ2-4; size: many; DNA: TGTGCCAGCACCCGCGGCGGACTAGCCAAAAACATTCAGTACTTC; CDR3: CASTRGGLAKNIQYF
D: -; V: TRBV7-9; J: TRBJ1-1; size: -; DNA: TGTGCCAGCAGCTTAGCGGTAGCAGGGGACACTGAAGCTTTCTTT; CDR3: CASSLAVAGDTEAFF
D: TRBD1; V: TRBV30; J: TRBJ1-2; size: many; DNA: TGTGCCTGGGCGGCAGGGGGCGTCTATGGCTACACCTTC; CDR3: CAWAAGGVYGYTF
D: -; V: TRBV6-1; J: TRBJ1-2; size: -; DNA: TGTGCCAGCAGTGACAGGGCAGGGTATGGCTACACCTTC; CDR3: CASSDRAGYGYTF
D: TRBD2; V: TRBV7-2; J: TRBJ2-7; size: -; DNA: TGTGCCAGCAGCTCGGGACTAGCGGGAGGGTCCTACGAGCAGTACTTC; CDR3: CASSSGLAGGSYEQYF
D: -; V: TRBV30; J: TRBJ2-7; size: many; DNA: TGTGCCTGGAGTCTGGGGAGTTACGAGCAGTACTTC; CDR3: CAWSLGSYEQYF
D: TRBD1; V: TRBV20-1; J: TRBJ2-4; size: -; DNA: TGCAGTGCTAGATCAACCTGGGACAGGGCCGACATTCAGTACTTC; CDR3: CSARSTWDRADIQYF
D: -; V: TRBV27; J: TRBJ2-2; size: few; DNA: TGTGCCAGCAGTTTTCAGATGGCCGGGGAGCTGTTTTTT; CDR3: CASSFQMAGELFF
D: TRBD1; V: TRBV18; J: TRBJ1-5; size: many; DNA: TGTGCCAGCCGGGAGACAGGGGACAATCAGCCCCAGCATTTT; CDR3: CASRETGDNQPQHF
D: TRBD2; V: TRBV6-1; J: TRBJ2-7; size: many; DNA: TGTGCCAGCAGTTGTACCGACAGACCCAAGCGGGAGGGGTCCTACGAGCAGTACTTC; CDR3: CASSCTDRPKREGSYEQYF
D: TRBD1; V: TRBV5-1; J: TRBJ2-3; size: -; DNA: TGCGCCAGCAGCCCACAGGGGCATAGCACAGATACGCAGTATTTT; CDR3: CASSPQGHSTDTQYF
D: TRBD1; V: TRBV5-1; J: TRBJ1-4; size: -; DNA: TGCGCCAGCACCTCGACCGGGACAGGGTTAGAAAAACTGTTTTTT; CDR3: CASTSTGTGLEKLFF
D: TRBD1; V: TRBV20-1; J: TRBJ2-7; size: many; DNA: TGCAGTGCTTCTGTGACAGGGGGTTACTACGAGCAGTACTTC; CDR3: CSASVTGGYYEQYF
D: -; V: TRBV9; J: TRBJ1-2; size: -; DNA: TGTGCCAGCAGCGACCCCCCGGACCGGGGCTTTCATGGCTACACCTTC; CDR3: CASSDPPDRGFHGYTF
D: TRBD1; V: TRBV9; J: TRBJ1-2; size: -; DNA: TGTGCCAGCAGCAGACACAGGGGTCAGGGCGGCTACACCTTC; CDR3: CASSRHRGQGGYTF
D: TRBD2; V: TRBV20-1; J: TRBJ2-1; size: many; DNA: TGCAGTGCCTCCTCGGAGCGGGATTACAATGAGCAGTTCTTC; CDR3: CSASSERDYNEQFF
D: TRBD1; V: TRBV7-9; J: TRBJ2-1; size: many; DNA: TGTGCCAGCAGCTCGCCACAGGGGAGGCAGTTCTTC; CDR3: CASSSPQGRQFF
D: -; V: TRBV5-5; J: TRBJ2-2; size: -; DNA: TGTGCCAGCAGCTTGCTGGGGGGATCCACTCTCGCCGGGGAGCTGTTTTTT; CDR3: CASSLLGGSTLAGELFF
D: -; V: TRBV12-3/TRBV12-4; J: TRBJ1-3; size: many; DNA: TGTGCCAGCAGTTCTTGGGTCAGAAACTCTGGAAACACCATATATTTT; CDR3: CASSSWVRNSGNTIYF
D: -; V: TRBV9; J: TRBJ1-2; size: once; DNA: TGTGCCAGTTCTCGACCCGGGCGCAGCCGTGGCTACACCTTC; CDR3: CASSRPGRSRGYTF
D: -; V: TRBV30; J: TRBJ2-1; size: many; DNA: TGTGCCTGGAGCTGGGGGAGTAGCAATGAGCAGTTCTTC; CDR3: CAWSWGSSNEQFF
D: -; V: TRBV6-1; J: TRBJ1-1; size: -; DNA: TGTGCCAGCTTCAGGGGATCGCTTAACACTGAAGCTTTCTTT; CDR3: CASFRGSLNTEAFF
D: TRBD1; V: TRBV20-1; J: TRBJ1-4; size: many; DNA: TGCAGTGCTTTGACAGGGAATTTCCCAGGTGAAAAACTGTTTTTT; CDR3: CSALTGNFPGEKLFF
D: TRBD2; V: TRBV20-1; J: TRBJ2-7; size: -; DNA: TGCAGTGCTAGAGCGACTAGCGGGAGGGCCTCAAGGGAGCAGTACTTC; CDR3: CSARATSGRASREQYF
D: TRBD1; V: TRBV19; J: TRBJ1-1; size: many; DNA: TGTGCCAGTGGGGACAGGGCAATGAACACTGAAGCTTTCTTT; CDR3: CASGDRAMNTEAFF
D: -; V: TRBV29-1; J: TRBJ2-2; size: many; DNA: TGCAGCGTTATGGATAGGGGCCCGAACACCGGGGAGCTGTTTTTT; CDR3: CSVMDRGPNTGELFF
D: -; V: TRBV28; J: TRBJ2-1; size: many; DNA: TGTGCCAGCAGTTTTAGGACCCTCGTCTACAATGAGCAGTTCTTC; CDR3: CASSFRTLVYNEQFF
D: -; V: TRBV15; J: TRBJ1-2; size: -; DNA: TGTGCCACCAGCAGGGACGAGGGTGGCTACACCTTC; CDR3: CATSRDEGGYTF
D: TRBD2; V: TRBV20-1; J: TRBJ2-1; size: many; DNA: TGCAGTGCTAGAGGTTCTAGCGGGAGCGAAGAGCAGTTCTTC; CDR3: CSARGSSGSEEQFF
D: -; V: TRBV7-9; J: TRBJ2-5; size: few; DNA: TGTGCCAGCAGCTTAAGGCCGGGAGACCCCCAAGAGACCCAGTACTTC; CDR3: CASSLRPGDPQETQYF
D: -; V: TRBV6-5; J: TRBJ1-3; size: -; DNA: TGTGCCAGCAGTTATCAATCCGGAGGCGCCCCTGGAAACACCATATATTTT; CDR3: CASSYQSGGAPGNTIYF